The next 9 T cell receptor beta chains were all read from a single sample in a study of long-term antiretroviral therapy in people with HIV (dated by TCRdb to between 2021 and 2024). Sequencing of the TRB variable region was done with the immunoSEQ hsTCRB v3.0 assay at survey level resolution. TCRdb mirrors the immuneACCESS table, restricted to in-frame sequences. Some clones are absent from its copies; in checked studies, under half trace to an unresolved V gene, and the reason for the others is unknown. Counted in this sample were about 39,000 clones; approximately 80% of them appeared once. The ten top clones hold roughly 6.6% of the sample. Here the sequenced sample was unsorted PBMCs, taken 0.6 years after starting antiretroviral therapy. These receptors were taken from a man between 18 and 29 years old with HIV.

This chain links TRBV11-2 with TRBJ1-2; D uncertain. The CDR3 loop spans 13 amino acids. Germline CDR1 SGHAT, CDR2 FQNNGV. The V gene lost 0 bases and the J gene lost 2 bases, with 4 bases spanning the gap. The CDR3 spells CASSLDRNYGYTF. The CDR3 DNA reads TGTGCCAGCAGCTTAGACAGAAACTATGGCTACACCTTC.

The gene calls are TRBV19 and TRBJ2-3; no definite D call. The germline V gene has CDR1 LNHDA and CDR2 SQIVND (reference sequence). CDR3 size: 14 residues. The V and J ends lost 4 bases and 7 bases respectively, with 15 bases between them. This CDR3 reads CASSTSTPSNTQYF. CDR3 nucleotides: TGTGCCAGTAGTACGTCGACACCGAGTAATACGCAGTATTTT.

The gene calls are TRBV19 and TRBJ1-2; maybe TRBD1 (6 bases). The CDR3 length is 15 residues. In germline, CDR1 is LNHDA, CDR2 SQIVND (reference sequence). Trimming stripped 6 bases from V and 2 bases from J, with 16 bases between. The CDR3 here is CASSPWTALNYGYTF. CDR3 coding DNA: TGTGCCAGTAGCCCCTGGACAGCCCTAAACTATGGCTACACCTTC.

The chain combines TRBV6-6 with TRBJ1-4; maybe TRBD1 (6 bases). V dropped 2 bases and J dropped 7 bases, with 8 bases sitting between them. The CDR3 covers 13 residues. Germline CDR1 and CDR2: MNHNY and SVGAGI (reference sequence). CDR3 loop: CASSYQGIEKLFF. As DNA, the CDR3 is TGTGCCAGCAGTTACCAGGGGATTGAAAAACTGTTTTTT.

The chain joins TRBV6-5 to TRBJ1-2; D is uncertain. Trimming took off 8 bases at V and 4 bases at J, with 14 bases between the two ends. Germline V gene sequence: CDR1 MNHEY, CDR2 SVGAGI. The CDR3 totals 13 residues. CDR3 coding DNA: TGTGCCAGCCACCCCTCACGGGTCTATGGCTACACCTTC. Translation gives CASHPSRVYGYTF.

V gene TRBV7-8 combines with J gene TRBJ2-6; D remains unclear. The V gene lost 2 bases and the J gene lost 0 bases, with 5 bases spanning the gap. Germline assignment: CDR1 SGHVS and CDR2 FQNEAQ. The CDR3 is 15 residues long. CDR3 sequence: CASSLLNSGANVLTF. The DNA of the CDR3 is TGTGCCAGCAGCTTATTAAACTCTGGGGCCAACGTCCTGACTTTC.

The chain links TRBV4-3 to TRBJ2-3; 11 nucleotides align to TRBD2. From germline, CDR1 is LGHNA and CDR2 YSLEER. This CDR3 is 17 amino acids long. Trimming removed 5 bases from V and 3 bases from J; junction bases left unmatched: 10. The CDR3 DNA is TGCGCCAGCAGCGACACGGGACTAGCGGCGGGGACAGATACGCAGTATTTT. Encoded protein: CASSDTGLAAGTDTQYF.

The chain joins TRBV4-2 to TRBJ1-1; D is perhaps TRBD1 (6 bases). V shed 8 bases and J shed 1 base, with 11 bases lying between them. Germline loops: CDR1 LGHNA, CDR2 YNFKEQ. The CDR3 covers 13 residues. CDR3 amino acids: CASVLQGNTEAFF. Here the CDR3 DNA reads TGTGCCAGCGTATTACAGGGGAACACTGAAGCTTTCTTT.

This chain joins TRBV18 and TRBJ1-1; 8 nucleotides line up with TRBD1. This CDR3 has 15 amino acids. CDR1 and CDR2 from the germline V gene are KGHSH and LQKENI. V trimming: 3 bases; J trimming: 0 bases; junction bases outside the gene matches: 3. The CDR3: CASSPTGQVNTEAFF. The CDR3 DNA is TGTGCCAGCTCACCGACGGGACAGGTGAACACTGAAGCTTTCTTT.